This TCR beta chain was captured by sequencing in a study of identical twins. General study findings and limits: Low generation probability was overrepresented in out-of-frame alpha sequences shared by twins. One should note that invariant MAIT and iNKT cells could partly confound zero-insertion analyses. Beta out-of-frame sequences displayed a weaker excess of sharing between twins.

CDR3 length: 15 residues. The J segment lost 8 bases and the V segment lost 6 bases, leaving 14 bases of the junction unmatched. The germline V gene has CDR1 MNHNS and CDR2 SASEGT. Each CDR3 protein is one row after TCRdb ran MiXCR on the 5' RACE reads. The repertoire holds 450,000 to 600,000 distinct CDR3 sequences, with 20% to 25% as singletons. A word on this clonotype: Its antigen is currently unknown.

In addition, the sample was reused for a study of yellow fever vaccine responses in identical twins. This second report adds: Twins showed a vaccine T cell response that reportedly seemed partly convergent, partly personalized.

The source of this sequence is a woman aged 18-29 years in good health. Sequenced material: CD4+ T cells sorted from blood. The rearrangement joins TRBV6-1 to TRBJ2-3; 7 bases align to TRBD1. The CDR3 sequence: CASSDRAPGFGTQYF. DNA of the CDR3: TGTGCCAGCAGCGACAGGGCCCCAGGTTTTGGTACGCAGTATTTT.